This paragraph reports one T cell receptor beta chain. These data come from a study of T-cell memory formation after mild COVID-19. About the study: The TCR clusters were mostly specific to one donor.

There are 14 residues in the CDR3. The ends were cut back, 4 bases at V and 1 base at J, with 10 bases in the middle. Germline V gene sequence: CDR1 SNHLY, CDR2 FYNNEI. Each CDR3 protein gets one entry after TCRdb re-called the 5' RACE reads with MiXCR. The data contain around 410,000 distinct CDR3 sequences, around a quarter of them singletons. Sequencing was carried out using PBMCs or a T cell subset sorted from them (not recorded which). The TCR sequence derives from an adult woman who had mild COVID-19 (a few samples of this study predate the infection). Cell type and time point are not known. The chain combines TRBV2 with TRBJ1-1; D perhaps matches TRBD1 (5 bases). CDR3 DNA: TGTGCCAGCAGTGGGGGGGGTCGGAACACTGAAGCTTTCTTT. Translation: CASSGGGRNTEAFF.